The source of this TCR beta chain is a study of T cell changes during pregnancy in multiple sclerosis. Germline V gene lookup returns CDR1 WNHNN and CDR2 SYGVQD (reference sequence). This CDR3 is 16 amino acids long. Losses at the gene ends were 11 bases for V and 0 bases for J; bases not matched to a gene: 8. The table came from immunoSEQ multiplex PCR; TCRdb's copy has only in-frame clones and leaves some out. The sample yields about 100,000 clones, 90% to 95% seen once. Sequenced here: peripheral blood, sampled before pregnancy. The receptor was isolated from a female donor with multiple sclerosis, enrolled in a pregnancy study. The V gene is TRBV10-1, the J gene TRBJ2-6; 9 nucleotides align to TRBD1. The CDR3: CAGPGTGISGANVLTF. For the CDR3, the DNA is TGCGCCGGACCGGGGACAGGGATCTCTGGGGCCAACGTCCTGACTTTC.